This T cell receptor beta chain was found in a study of blood T cell repertoires in COVID-19. At the level of the study: The samples span acute and convalescent COVID-19 from the United States, Italy and Spain.

Seattle cases were enrolled at active infection and followed longitudinally. In the original processing: The assay estimated nucleated cells by amplifying reference gene primers. Sequenced by immunoSEQ multiplex PCR; TCRdb stores in-frame clones only, minus some. Clone size and V and J calls were adopted from that table, with D and trimming inferred from the DNA. The repertoire consists of 260,000 or so clones, with roughly 79% occurring once and the leading ten covering 6.5% to 9.5%. V lost 5 bases and J lost 0, with 10 bases in between. Germline-derived CDR1 and CDR2 are MNHEY and SMNVEV (reference sequence). The CDR3 sequence is 15 residues long.

J is TRBJ1-4 and V is TRBV27; D remains ambiguous. Sequenced sample: peripheral blood. The TCR comes from a woman of 80 years or more with COVID-19, enrolled during active disease. The DNA of the CDR3 is TGTGCCAGCAGTCTCATCGGGGCAACTAATGAAAAACTGTTTTTT. It translates to CASSLIGATNEKLFF.